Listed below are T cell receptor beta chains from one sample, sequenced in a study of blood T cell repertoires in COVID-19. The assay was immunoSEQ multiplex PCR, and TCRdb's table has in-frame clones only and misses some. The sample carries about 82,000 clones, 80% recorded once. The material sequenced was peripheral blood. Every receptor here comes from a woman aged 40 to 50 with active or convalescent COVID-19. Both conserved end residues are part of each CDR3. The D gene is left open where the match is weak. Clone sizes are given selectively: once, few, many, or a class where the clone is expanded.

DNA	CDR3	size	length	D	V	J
TGTGCCAGCAGCCGAAGCGGGACTCGCAATGAGCAGTTCTTC	CASSRSGTRNEQFF	-	14	TRBD2	TRBV11-3	TRBJ2-1
TGCAGCGTCCTTCCTTCTTCCAATCAGCCCCAGCATTTT	CSVLPSSNQPQHF	once	13	-	TRBV29-1	TRBJ1-5
TGTGCCAGCAGCTGGGCAGGTCCAGCCAAAAACATTCAGTACTTC	CASSWAGPAKNIQYF	-	15	-	TRBV11-3	TRBJ2-4
TGTGCCTGGCATAGCGGGGGGAACACCGGGGAGCTGTTTTTT	CAWHSGGNTGELFF	-	14	TRBD2	TRBV30	TRBJ2-2
TGCGCCAGCAGCTTGGGTGTCGGGAGCTCCTACAATGAGCAGTTCTTC	CASSLGVGSSYNEQFF	-	16	-	TRBV5-1	TRBJ2-1
TGTGCCAGCAGCTTGACAGGGGGAACAGATACGCAGTATTTT	CASSLTGGTDTQYF	few	14	TRBD1	TRBV7-3	TRBJ2-3
TGTGCCAGCAGCTTAGAGGGGGTAGGCACAGATACGCAGTATTTT	CASSLEGVGTDTQYF	few	15	-	TRBV7-2	TRBJ2-3
TGTGCCAGTAGTACCAGGGTTGCGCGGAATTCACCCCTCCACTTT	CASSTRVARNSPLHF	-	15	-	TRBV19	TRBJ1-6
TGTGCCATCAGGTCCGGGACTAGCGTATACGAGCAGTACTTC	CAIRSGTSVYEQYF	-	14	TRBD2	TRBV10-3	TRBJ2-7
TGTGCCAGCAGCCAAGGACAGTACAGCAATCAGCCCCAGCATTTT	CASSQGQYSNQPQHF	-	15	-	TRBV3-1/TRBV3-2	TRBJ1-5
TGTGCCAGCAGCCACGCCCCTAGCGGGGGTTTCACCGGGGAGCTGTTTTTT	CASSHAPSGGFTGELFF	-	17	TRBD2	TRBV5-6	TRBJ2-2
TGTGCCAGCAGCTTCGCTCTGGTGTACGGACAGGGGGCCGGCAATGAGCAGTTCTTC	CASSFALVYGQGAGNEQFF	-	19	TRBD1	TRBV7-2	TRBJ2-1
TGTGCCAGCAGTGCAGGGGGCCCTAATCAGCCCCAGCATTTT	CASSAGGPNQPQHF	once	14	TRBD1	TRBV2	TRBJ1-5
TGTGCCAGCAGCACCTTCCTAGCCGGGGAGCTGTTTTTT	CASSTFLAGELFF	-	13	-	TRBV11-3	TRBJ2-2
TGTGCCAGCAGTTGGACTAGCGGGAGGACCGGGGAGCTGTTTTTT	CASSWTSGRTGELFF	-	15	TRBD2	TRBV6-2/TRBV6-3	TRBJ2-2
TGTGCCAGCAGCCACCCCCTAGCTTCCGAGCAGTACTTC	CASSHPLASEQYF	-	13	-	TRBV3-1/TRBV3-2	TRBJ2-7
TGTGCCAGCAGTACCAGGGGAGATACGCAGTATTTT	CASSTRGDTQYF	-	12	-	TRBV28	TRBJ2-3
TGTGCCAGCAGTTTTCGCAGACAGCGCTATAATTCACCCCTCCACTTT	CASSFRRQRYNSPLHF	-	16	-	TRBV5-8	TRBJ1-6
TGTGCCAGTAGTTTTACAGGGATTCAGCCCCAGCATTTT	CASSFTGIQPQHF	-	13	-	TRBV19	TRBJ1-5
TGTGCCAGCAGCACAGCCTACGAGCAGTACTTC	CASSTAYEQYF	-	11	-	TRBV3-1/TRBV3-2	TRBJ2-7
TGTGCCAGCAGCCAAGGCTGGACAGGGAACTACGAGCAGTACTTC	CASSQGWTGNYEQYF	-	15	TRBD1	TRBV3-1/TRBV3-2	TRBJ2-7
TGCGCCAGCAGCTTGGATGGGGACAACTCTGGAAACACCATATATTTT	CASSLDGDNSGNTIYF	-	16	-	TRBV5-1	TRBJ1-3
TGCGCCAGCAGCCTGGGGGGGACAGGCTCCTACGAGCAGTACTTC	CASSLGGTGSYEQYF	once	15	-	TRBV5-1	TRBJ2-7
TGTGCCAGCAGACCCAATCTAGCGGGAGGTCGCAATGAGCAGTTCTTC	CASRPNLAGGRNEQFF	-	16	TRBD2	TRBV6-6	TRBJ2-1
TGCAGCGCCCATCTAAACTATGGCTACACCTTC	CSAHLNYGYTF	-	11	-	TRBV29-1	TRBJ1-2
TGTGCCAGCTCACCTACGAGACTGTCTGGAAACACCATATATTTT	CASSPTRLSGNTIYF	-	15	-	TRBV18	TRBJ1-3
TGCGCCAGCAGCCAACGCAGGGTCGGCACAGATACGCAGTATTTT	CASSQRRVGTDTQYF	-	15	-	TRBV4-3	TRBJ2-3
TGTGCCAGCTCTAGGGTTGACAGGAGTTCACCCCTCCACTTT	CASSRVDRSSPLHF	-	14	-	TRBV6-5	TRBJ1-6
TGCAGCGTTGAGACGGCAGACTGGGACTATGGCTACACCTTC	CSVETADWDYGYTF	many	14	-	TRBV29-1	TRBJ1-2
TGTGCCAGCAGCTTAGCATCCGGGTTGGACTATGGCTACACCTTC	CASSLASGLDYGYTF	-	15	-	TRBV7-2	TRBJ1-2
TGTGCCATCAGTGAGCCCAAGCGAAGGCAGGGGTTTGATGGCTACACCTTC	CAISEPKRRQGFDGYTF	few	17	-	TRBV10-3	TRBJ1-2
TGTGCCAGTAGTCCCGGGACAGGGGGCGCCTATGGCTACACCTTC	CASSPGTGGAYGYTF	-	15	TRBD1	TRBV19	TRBJ1-2
TGTGCCACCTCCCGCGGGAATTCACCCCTCCACTTT	CATSRGNSPLHF	-	12	-	TRBV6-5	TRBJ1-6
TGCAGCGTTGCGACAGGACAGAGCAATCAGCCCCAGCATTTT	CSVATGQSNQPQHF	-	14	-	TRBV29-1	TRBJ1-5
TGTGCCAGCAGCTCCCGGGACAGAAATTCCTACGAGCAGTACTTC	CASSSRDRNSYEQYF	-	15	TRBD1	TRBV11-3	TRBJ2-7
TGCGCCAGCAGCCACGGACTGGAAACGAACACCGGGGAGCTGTTTTTT	CASSHGLETNTGELFF	-	16	-	TRBV5-1	TRBJ2-2
TGTGCCAGCAGTTTGGGTGGGACACTATATAGCAGTCAGCCCCAGCATTTT	CASSLGGTLYSSQPQHF	-	17	-	TRBV28	TRBJ1-5
TGTGCCAGCAGCGTAGGGCGATGGGGGGGTTCCCAGGAGACCCAGTACTTC	CASSVGRWGGSQETQYF	-	17	TRBD2	TRBV9	TRBJ2-5
TGTGCCAGCAACAGACCCGGGACAGGGGGCTTTATCGGCAATCAGCCCCAGCATTTT	CASNRPGTGGFIGNQPQHF	-	19	TRBD1	TRBV11-2	TRBJ1-5
TGTGCCAGCAGCTTGGTGGGAGCGGGAGTGGCGGGCAATGAGCAGTTCTTC	CASSLVGAGVAGNEQFF	-	17	TRBD2	TRBV5-5	TRBJ2-1
TGTGCCAGCAGCCAAGGTCAGGCCCACTACGAGCAGTACTTC	CASSQGQAHYEQYF	-	14	-	TRBV4-2	TRBJ2-7
TGCAGTGCTAGCCGACAGGAAGCTTTCTTT	CSASRQEAFF	-	10	-	TRBV20-1	TRBJ1-1
TGTGCCAGCAGCCTCTCGACCGGGACAGGGTCGAATACGCAGTATTTT	CASSLSTGTGSNTQYF	-	16	TRBD1	TRBV9	TRBJ2-3
TGTGCCAGCAGTTCAAGTACGGGGGGAGCTAACACTGAAGCTTTCTTT	CASSSSTGGANTEAFF	-	16	-	TRBV28	TRBJ1-1
TGTGCCAGCAGCTTAGGCCCCATAGCGGGGTTCTCCTACAATGAGCAGTTCTTC	CASSLGPIAGFSYNEQFF	-	18	TRBD2	TRBV11-2	TRBJ2-1
TGTGCCAGCAGCCCAGACAGGGGGGGCTACGAGCAGTACTTC	CASSPDRGGYEQYF	few	14	TRBD1	TRBV7-9	TRBJ2-7
TGTGCCAGCAGCCCCTGGGGCCAGGCGAACACTGAAGCTTTCTTT	CASSPWGQANTEAFF	-	15	-	TRBV7-8	TRBJ1-1
TGTGCCAGCAGCTCGGGCGCCGGGATGAACACTGAAGCTTTCTTT	CASSSGAGMNTEAFF	-	15	-	TRBV9	TRBJ1-1
TGTGCCACCAGTGATCAAACCTACAATGAGCAGTTCTTC	CATSDQTYNEQFF	-	13	-	TRBV24-1	TRBJ2-1
TGTGCCAGCTCACTCCGACAGGGCCCGAACACCTTC	CASSLRQGPNTF	-	12	TRBD1	TRBV18	TRBJ1-2
TGTGCCAGCAGCGTAGCTATAGGGGGCTTTTATGGCTACACCTTC	CASSVAIGGFYGYTF	once	15	TRBD1	TRBV9	TRBJ1-2
TGTGCCAGCAGCTTTGGGACAGGGGAGCCCCAGCATTTT	CASSFGTGEPQHF	-	13	TRBD1	TRBV7-3	TRBJ1-5